This T cell receptor beta chain was captured in a study of regulatory T cells in long-lasting Graves disease. Time point indicated: persistent/refractory GD, antithyroid drugs over 5 years with positive TRAb. PBMC RNA served as the TCR library source. Diagnoses of Graves' disease were made by American Thyroid Association guidelines. The table lists this clonotype with many counts. CDR1 and CDR2 from the germline V gene are ENHRY and SYGVKD. The junction had 4 bases not matched to a gene; V was cut back by 0 bases and J by 5 bases. The CDR3 is 16 residues long. iRepertoire HTBI primers and Arm-PCR of CDR3 regions built TCR beta libraries. TCRdb redid the calling of the multiplex PCR reads with MiXCR, one entry per CDR3 protein. This table holds around 500,000 distinct CDR3 sequences, 20% found once.

The receptor's source is a female donor with Graves disease. The J gene is TRBJ2-7, the V gene TRBV10-3; TRBD2 aligns across 13 bases. The material sequenced was peripheral blood mononuclear cells (PBMCs), taken when the disease was refractory, from a patient treated with antithyroid drugs. CDR3 nucleotides: TGTGCCATCAGTGAGTCACTAGCGGGAGGGTTCCACGAGCAGTACTTC. Translation: CAISESLAGGFHEQYF.